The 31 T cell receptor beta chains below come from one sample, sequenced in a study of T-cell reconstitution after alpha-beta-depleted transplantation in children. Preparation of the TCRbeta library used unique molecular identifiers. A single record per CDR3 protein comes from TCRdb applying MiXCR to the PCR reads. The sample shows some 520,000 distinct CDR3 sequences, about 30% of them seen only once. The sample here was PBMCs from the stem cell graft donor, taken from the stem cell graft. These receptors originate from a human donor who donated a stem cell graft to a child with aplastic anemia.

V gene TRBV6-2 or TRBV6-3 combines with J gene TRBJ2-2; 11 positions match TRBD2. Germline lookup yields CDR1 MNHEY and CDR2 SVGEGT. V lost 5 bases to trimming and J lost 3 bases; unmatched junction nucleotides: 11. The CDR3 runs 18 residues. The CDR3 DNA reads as TGTGCCAGCAGTCACAAGCCGGGACTAGCGGATTACACCGGGGAGCTGTTTTTT. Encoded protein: CASSHKPGLADYTGELFF.

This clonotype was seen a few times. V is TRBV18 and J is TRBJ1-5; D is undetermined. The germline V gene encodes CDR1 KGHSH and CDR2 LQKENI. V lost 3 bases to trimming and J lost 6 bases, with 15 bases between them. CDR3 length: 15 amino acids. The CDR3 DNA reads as TGTGCCAGCTCACCGTCCCAGGCGGTGAGTCAGCCCCAGCATTTT. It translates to CASSPSQAVSQPQHF. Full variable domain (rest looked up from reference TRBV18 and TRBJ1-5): NAGVMQNPRHLVRRRGQEARLRCSPMKGHSHVYWYRQLPEEGLKFMVYLQKENIIDESGMPKERFSAEFPKEGPSILRIQQVVRGDSAAYFCASSPSQAVSQPQHFGDGTRLSIL.

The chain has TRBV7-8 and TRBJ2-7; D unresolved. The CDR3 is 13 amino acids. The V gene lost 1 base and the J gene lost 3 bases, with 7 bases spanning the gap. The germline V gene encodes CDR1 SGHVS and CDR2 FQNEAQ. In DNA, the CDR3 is TGTGCCAGCAGCTTAGGTGAGGTCTACGAGCAGTACGTC. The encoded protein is CASSLGEVYEQYV.

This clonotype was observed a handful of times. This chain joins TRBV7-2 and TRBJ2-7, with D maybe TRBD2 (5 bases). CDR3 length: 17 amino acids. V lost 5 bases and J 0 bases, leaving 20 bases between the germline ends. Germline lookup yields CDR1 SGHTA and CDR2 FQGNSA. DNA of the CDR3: TGTGCCAGCAGCGCCCTCGAAGGGATAGCGCGCTCCTACGAGCAGTACTTC. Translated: CASSALEGIARSYEQYF. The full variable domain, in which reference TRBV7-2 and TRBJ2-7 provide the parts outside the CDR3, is GAGVSQSPSNKVTEKGKDVELRCDPISGHTALYWYRQSLGQGLEFLIYFQGNSAPDKSGLPSDRFSAERTGGSVSTLTIQRTQQEDSAVYLCASSALEGIARSYEQYFGPGTRLTVT.

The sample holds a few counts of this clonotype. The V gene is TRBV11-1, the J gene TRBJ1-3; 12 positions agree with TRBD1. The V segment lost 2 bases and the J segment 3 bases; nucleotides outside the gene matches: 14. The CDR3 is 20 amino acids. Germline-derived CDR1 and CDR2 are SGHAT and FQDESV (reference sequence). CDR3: CASSLPTLGQGAKLGNTIYF. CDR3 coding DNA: TGTGCCAGCAGCTTACCTACCCTGGGACAGGGGGCAAAACTTGGAAACACCATATATTTT.

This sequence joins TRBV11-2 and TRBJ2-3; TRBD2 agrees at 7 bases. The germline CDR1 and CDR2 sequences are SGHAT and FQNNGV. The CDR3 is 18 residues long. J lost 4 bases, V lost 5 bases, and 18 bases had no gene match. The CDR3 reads CASSLLAGVIQVADTQYF. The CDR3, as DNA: TGTGCCAGCAGCCTACTCGCGGGAGTGATTCAGGTTGCAGATACGCAGTATTTT.

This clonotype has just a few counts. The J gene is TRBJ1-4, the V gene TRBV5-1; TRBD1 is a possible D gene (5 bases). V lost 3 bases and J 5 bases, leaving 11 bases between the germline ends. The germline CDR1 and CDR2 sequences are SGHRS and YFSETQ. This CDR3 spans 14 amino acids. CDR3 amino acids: CASSWDPGNEKLFF. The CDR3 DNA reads TGCGCCAGCAGCTGGGACCCTGGGAATGAAAAACTGTTTTTT.

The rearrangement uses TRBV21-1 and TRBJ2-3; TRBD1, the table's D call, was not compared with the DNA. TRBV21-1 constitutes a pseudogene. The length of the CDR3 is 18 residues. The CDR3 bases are TGTGCCAGCATGCGTCTTCTTTTAGGGCGGCGACGCACAGATACGCAGTATTTT. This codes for CASMRLLLGRRRTDTQYF.

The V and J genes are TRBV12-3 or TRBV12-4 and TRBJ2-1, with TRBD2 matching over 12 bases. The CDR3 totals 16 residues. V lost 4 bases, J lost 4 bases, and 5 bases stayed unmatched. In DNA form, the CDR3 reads TGTGCCAGCAGTTGGGTTCTAGCGGGAGGGTACAATGAGCAGTTCTTC. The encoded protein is CASSWVLAGGYNEQFF.

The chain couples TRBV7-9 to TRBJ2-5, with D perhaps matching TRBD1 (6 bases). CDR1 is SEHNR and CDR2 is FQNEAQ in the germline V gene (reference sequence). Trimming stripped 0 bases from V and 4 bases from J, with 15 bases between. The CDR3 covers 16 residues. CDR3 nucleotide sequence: TGTGCCAGCAGCTTAGCCACCGTCGCGGACAGAGAGACCCAGTACTTC. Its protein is CASSLATVADRETQYF.

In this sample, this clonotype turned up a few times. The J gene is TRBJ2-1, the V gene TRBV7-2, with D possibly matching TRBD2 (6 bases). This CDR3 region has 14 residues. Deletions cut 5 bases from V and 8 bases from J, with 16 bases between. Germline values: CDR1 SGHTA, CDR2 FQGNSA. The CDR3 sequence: CASSPTRLGDEQFF. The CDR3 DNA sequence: TGTGCCAGCAGCCCCACCCGACTAGGGGATGAGCAGTTCTTC.

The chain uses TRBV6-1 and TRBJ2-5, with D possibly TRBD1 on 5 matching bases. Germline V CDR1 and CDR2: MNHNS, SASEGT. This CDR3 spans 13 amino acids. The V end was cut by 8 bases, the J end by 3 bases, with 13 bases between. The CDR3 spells CASRNGREETQYF. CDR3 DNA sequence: TGTGCCAGCCGGAACGGCAGGGAAGAGACCCAGTACTTC.

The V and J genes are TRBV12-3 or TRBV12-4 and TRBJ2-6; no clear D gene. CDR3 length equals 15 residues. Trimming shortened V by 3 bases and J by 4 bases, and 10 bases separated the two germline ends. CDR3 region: CASSFSGAGANVLTF. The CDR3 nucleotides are TGTGCCAGCAGTTTTTCGGGCGCCGGGGCCAACGTCCTGACTTTC.

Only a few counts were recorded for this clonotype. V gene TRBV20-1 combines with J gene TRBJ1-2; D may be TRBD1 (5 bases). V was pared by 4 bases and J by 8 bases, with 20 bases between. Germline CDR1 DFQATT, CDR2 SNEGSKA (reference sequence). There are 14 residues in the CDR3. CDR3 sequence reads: CSANDGGSLNGYTF. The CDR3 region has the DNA TGCAGTGCTAACGACGGGGGTTCCCTAAACGGCTACACCTTC.

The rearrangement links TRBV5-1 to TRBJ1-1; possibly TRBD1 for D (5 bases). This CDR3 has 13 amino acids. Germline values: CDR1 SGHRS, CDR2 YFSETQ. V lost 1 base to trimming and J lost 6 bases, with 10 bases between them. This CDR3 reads CASSLMRDAEAFF. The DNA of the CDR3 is TGCGCCAGCAGCTTGATGAGGGACGCTGAAGCTTTCTTT.

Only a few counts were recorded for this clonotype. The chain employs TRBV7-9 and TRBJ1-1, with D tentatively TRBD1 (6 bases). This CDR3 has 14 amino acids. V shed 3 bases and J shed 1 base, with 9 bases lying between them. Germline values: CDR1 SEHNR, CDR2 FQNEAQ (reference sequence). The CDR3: CASSLSTGNTEAFF. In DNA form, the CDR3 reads TGTGCCAGCAGCTTGTCGACAGGGAACACTGAAGCTTTCTTT.

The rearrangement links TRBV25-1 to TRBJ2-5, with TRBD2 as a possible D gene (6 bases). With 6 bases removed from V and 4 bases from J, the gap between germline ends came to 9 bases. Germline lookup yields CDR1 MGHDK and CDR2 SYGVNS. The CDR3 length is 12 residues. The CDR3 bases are TGTGCCAGCAGGCGGGGCTCAGAGACCCAGTACTTC. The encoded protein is CASRRGSETQYF.

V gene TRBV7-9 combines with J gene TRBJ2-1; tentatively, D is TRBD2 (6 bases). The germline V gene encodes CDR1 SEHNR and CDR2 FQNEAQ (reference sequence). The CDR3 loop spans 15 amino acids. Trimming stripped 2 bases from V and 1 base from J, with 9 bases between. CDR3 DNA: TGTGCCAGCAGCTTAAGGAGCGGGTCCTACAATGAGCAGTTCTTC. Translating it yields CASSLRSGSYNEQFF.

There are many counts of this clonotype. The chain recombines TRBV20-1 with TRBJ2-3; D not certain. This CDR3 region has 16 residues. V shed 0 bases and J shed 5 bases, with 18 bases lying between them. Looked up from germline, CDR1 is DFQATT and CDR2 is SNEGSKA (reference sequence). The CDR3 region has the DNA TGCAGTGCTAGAGATGTACGGGTACGACCCGGAGATACGCAGTATTTT. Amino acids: CSARDVRVRPGDTQYF.

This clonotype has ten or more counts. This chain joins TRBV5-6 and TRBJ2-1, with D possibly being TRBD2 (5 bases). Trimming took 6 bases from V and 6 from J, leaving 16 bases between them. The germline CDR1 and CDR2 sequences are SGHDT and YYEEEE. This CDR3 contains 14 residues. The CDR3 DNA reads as TGTGCCAGCAACGGACGGCGAGGGTCCAATGAGCAGTTCTTC. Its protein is CASNGRRGSNEQFF. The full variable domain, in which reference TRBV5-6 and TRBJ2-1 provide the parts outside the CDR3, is DAGVTQSPTHLIKTRGQQVTLRCSPKSGHDTVSWYQQALGQGPQFIFQYYEEEERQRGNFPDRFSGHQFPNYSSELNVNALLLGDSALYLCASNGRRGSNEQFFGPGTRLTVL.

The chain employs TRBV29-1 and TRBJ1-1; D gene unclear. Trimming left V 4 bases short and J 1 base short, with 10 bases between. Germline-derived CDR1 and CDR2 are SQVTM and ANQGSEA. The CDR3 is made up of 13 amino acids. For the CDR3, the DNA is TGCAGCGTTGTTGGCCCGAAGAACACTGAAGCTTTCTTT. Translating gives CSVVGPKNTEAFF.

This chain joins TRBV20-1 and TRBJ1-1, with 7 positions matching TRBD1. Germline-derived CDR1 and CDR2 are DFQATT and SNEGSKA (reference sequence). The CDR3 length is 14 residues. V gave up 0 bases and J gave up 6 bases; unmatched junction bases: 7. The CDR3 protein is CSARDFGQGAEAFF. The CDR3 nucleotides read TGCAGTGCTAGAGATTTTGGGCAGGGGGCTGAAGCTTTCTTT.

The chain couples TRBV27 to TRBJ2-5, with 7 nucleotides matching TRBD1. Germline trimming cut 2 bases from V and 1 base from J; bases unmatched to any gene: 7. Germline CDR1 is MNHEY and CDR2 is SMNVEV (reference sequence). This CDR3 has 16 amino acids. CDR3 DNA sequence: TGTGCCAGCAGTTTAGGGGTCAGGGGGACCCAAGAGACCCAGTACTTC. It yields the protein CASSLGVRGTQETQYF.

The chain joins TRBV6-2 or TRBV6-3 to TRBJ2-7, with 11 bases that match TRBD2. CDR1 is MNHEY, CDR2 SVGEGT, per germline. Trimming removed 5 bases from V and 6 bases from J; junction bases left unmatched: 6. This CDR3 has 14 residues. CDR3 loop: CASSPSGRFLEQYF. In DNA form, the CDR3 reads TGTGCCAGCAGTCCTAGCGGGAGGTTCCTCGAGCAGTACTTC.

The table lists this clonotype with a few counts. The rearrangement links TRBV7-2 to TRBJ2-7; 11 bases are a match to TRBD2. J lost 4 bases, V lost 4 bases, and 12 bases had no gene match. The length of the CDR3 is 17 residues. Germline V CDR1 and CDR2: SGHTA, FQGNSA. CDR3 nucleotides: TGTGCCAGCAGCTCCATCTCTAGCGGGAGGCTGGTGTACGAGCAGTACTTC. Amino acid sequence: CASSSISSGRLVYEQYF.

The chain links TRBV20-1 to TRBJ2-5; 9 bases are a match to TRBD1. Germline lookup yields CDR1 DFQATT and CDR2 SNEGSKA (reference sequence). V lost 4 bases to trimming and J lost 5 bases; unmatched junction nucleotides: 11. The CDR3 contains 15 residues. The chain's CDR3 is CSAKTGTGLGETQYF. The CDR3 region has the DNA TGCAGTGCTAAGACCGGGACAGGGTTAGGGGAGACCCAGTACTTC.

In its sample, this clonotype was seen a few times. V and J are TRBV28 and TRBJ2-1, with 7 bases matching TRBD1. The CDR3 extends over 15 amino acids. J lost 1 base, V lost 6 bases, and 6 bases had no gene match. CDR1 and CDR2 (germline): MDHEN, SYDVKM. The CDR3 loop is CASRRTGFSYNEQFF. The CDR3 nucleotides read TGTGCCAGCAGGCGGACAGGATTTTCCTACAATGAGCAGTTCTTC.

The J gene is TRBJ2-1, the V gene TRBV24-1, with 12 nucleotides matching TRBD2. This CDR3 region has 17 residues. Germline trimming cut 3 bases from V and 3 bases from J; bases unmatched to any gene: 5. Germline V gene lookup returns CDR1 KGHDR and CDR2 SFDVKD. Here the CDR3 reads CATSDVGLAGLYNEQFF. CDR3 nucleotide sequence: TGTGCCACCAGTGATGTTGGACTAGCGGGACTCTACAATGAGCAGTTCTTC.

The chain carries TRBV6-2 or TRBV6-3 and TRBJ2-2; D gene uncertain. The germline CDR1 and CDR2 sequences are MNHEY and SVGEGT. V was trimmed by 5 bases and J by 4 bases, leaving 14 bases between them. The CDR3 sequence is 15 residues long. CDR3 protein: CASSDHSVGTGELFF. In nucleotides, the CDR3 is TGTGCCAGCAGTGACCACTCCGTCGGCACCGGGGAGCTGTTTTTT.

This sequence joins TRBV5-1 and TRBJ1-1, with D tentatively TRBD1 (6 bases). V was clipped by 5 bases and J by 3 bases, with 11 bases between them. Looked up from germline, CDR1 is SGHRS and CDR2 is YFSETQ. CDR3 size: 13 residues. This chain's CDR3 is CASSPAGDTEAFF. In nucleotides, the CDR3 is TGCGCCAGCAGTCCCGCAGGGGACACTGAAGCTTTCTTT.

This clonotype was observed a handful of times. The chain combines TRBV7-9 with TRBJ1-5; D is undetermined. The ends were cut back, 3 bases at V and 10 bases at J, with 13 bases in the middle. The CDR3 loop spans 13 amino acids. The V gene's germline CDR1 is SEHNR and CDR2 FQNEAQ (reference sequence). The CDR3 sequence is CASSLQDPSPQHF. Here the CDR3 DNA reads TGTGCCAGCAGCTTGCAGGATCCCAGCCCCCAGCATTTT.